Sequencing of this T cell receptor (beta chain) was carried out in a study of beta chain features in type 1 diabetes. Study-wide findings and caveats: VDJ junctions sequenced from type 1 diabetes patients showed fewer insertions and more deletions.

Every isolated RNA sample was fully reverse transcribed, so sequencing captured expressed TCRB transcripts. The data were produced by immunoSEQ multiplex PCR, yet TCRdb's version contains in-frame clones alone and is incomplete. This sample yields about 360,000 clones, of which 10% to 15% are seen a single time; roughly 0.015% belongs to the top ten. It was via CD45RO/CCR7/CD25/CD127/CD95/CD27 that CD4+ naive, central memory, regulatory and stem cell-like memory cells were sorted. The sample holds a few counts of this clone. Its antigen is as yet unknown. From germline, CDR1 is MDHEN and CDR2 SYDVKM. Trimming took off 2 bases at V and 0 bases at J, with 11 bases between the two ends. The CDR3 consists of 15 residues.

The source is a man younger than 30 in good health. Sequences were obtained from naive CD4+ T cells from blood. The chain joins TRBV28 to TRBJ2-7, with a tentative D call TRBD1 (5 bases). CDR3 DNA sequence: TGTGCCAGCAGTTTAATGACAGAAGCCTCCTACGAGCAGTACTTC. Amino acid sequence: CASSLMTEASYEQYF.